Sequencing of this T cell receptor beta chain was carried out in a study of T-cell memory formation after mild COVID-19. Study summary: Among the donors, TCR clusters were largely specific to each donor. The study, taken as a whole, reports: Contracting CD4+ clones sat mainly in CM and EM; CD8+ in EMRA. Clones shrinking from day 15 to 85 showed even CD4/CD8 mixes; later expanders tilted CD4+.

This CDR3 has 14 residues. Between the trimmed V and J ends, which lost 6 bases and 4 bases, there was a span of 12 bases. CDR1 is SGHVS and CDR2 is FNYEAQ in the germline V gene. A 5'RACE reaction primed in the constant segment made cDNA libraries of TCR alpha and TCR beta, and these carried sample barcodes and UMIs. TCRdb called the 5' RACE reads again in MiXCR, with one record for every CDR3 protein. The sample yields roughly 340,000 distinct CDR3 sequences, less than 25% seen once. About this clonotype: Its target is unknown.

The sample was PBMCs or a T cell subset sorted from them (not recorded which). The receptor comes from a man in his late teens or twenties who had mild COVID-19 (a few samples of this study predate the infection). Cell type and time point are not known. The chain has TRBV7-6 and TRBJ1-4; D uncertain. The CDR3 protein is CASSSTDYNEKLFF. The CDR3 nucleotides are TGTGCCAGCAGTTCGACGGATTATAATGAAAAACTGTTTTTT.